The 13 T cell receptor beta chains below come from one sample, sequenced in a study of CD8 T cells in Susac syndrome. A quantity of about 0.45 to 1 ug RNA underwent reverse transcription using random hexamers. TCRdb recomputed calls from the immunoSEQ multiplex PCR reads with MiXCR, one row per CDR3 protein. Here the sample spans some 150,000 distinct CDR3 sequences, approximately 94% being singletons. The sequencing sample was made of CD4+ T cells from PBMCs. Receptor source: a human donor in good health.

V usage is TRBV30 and J usage is TRBJ1-1, with 8 bases fitting TRBD1. V was pared by 5 bases and J by 0 bases, with 2 bases of the junction left unmatched. The CDR3 extends over 13 amino acids. Germline V CDR1 and CDR2: GTSNPN, SVGIG (reference sequence). The chain's CDR3 is CAWRDRMNTEAFF. CDR3 DNA: TGTGCCTGGCGGGACAGGATGAACACTGAAGCTTTCTTT.

The gene calls are TRBV12-3 or TRBV12-4 and TRBJ1-1; 8 bases fit TRBD1. V gave up 7 bases and J gave up 3 bases; unmatched junction bases: 10. This CDR3 has 15 amino acids. The CDR3 DNA follows: TGTGCCAGCACCCCGGACAGGGCTTGGTACACTGAAGCTTTCTTT. Its translation is CASTPDRAWYTEAFF.

Written as DNA, the CDR3 is TGCAGCGTTCAGAACACTGAAGCTTTCTTT. This gives the protein CSVQNTEAFF. The chain has TRBV29-1 and TRBJ1-1; D gene ambiguous. Germline CDR1 reads SQVTM; CDR2 reads ANQGSEA. The CDR3 is 10 amino acids. V gave up 5 bases and J gave up 1 base, with 2 bases separating them.

The chain couples TRBV30 to TRBJ2-1; possible D gene TRBD1, 7 bases. The germline V and J ends were trimmed by 0 bases and 4 bases, with 16 bases remaining between them. This CDR3 is 16 amino acids long. The germline CDR1 and CDR2 sequences are GTSNPN and SVGIG (reference sequence). The CDR3 nucleotides are TGTGCCTGGAGTGTAGGCGGGACAGCGCAATACAATGAGCAGTTCTTC. Protein product: CAWSVGGTAQYNEQFF.

J is TRBJ2-5 and V is TRBV19, with 7 bases matching TRBD1. The CDR3 runs 14 residues. The trim removed 6 bases at V and 4 bases at J, leaving 8 bases unmatched. Germline lookup yields CDR1 LNHDA and CDR2 SQIVND (reference sequence). CDR3 loop: CASRARDSRETQYF. CDR3 coding DNA: TGTGCCAGTAGGGCCCGGGACAGCCGAGAGACCCAGTACTTC.

V is TRBV3-1 and J is TRBJ1-2; D not certain. The CDR3 consists of 12 residues. Germline V CDR1 and CDR2: LGHDT, YNNKEL (reference sequence). The V and J ends lost 2 bases and 3 bases respectively, with 4 bases between them. The CDR3 sequence is CASSQRDYGYTF. The CDR3 nucleotides read TGTGCCAGCAGCCAACGGGACTATGGCTACACCTTC.

The rearrangement links TRBV29-1 to TRBJ2-3; unclear D gene. V was trimmed by 5 bases and J by 6 bases, leaving 9 bases between them. CDR1 is SQVTM, CDR2 ANQGSEA, per germline. The CDR3 runs to 11 residues. For the CDR3, the DNA is TGCAGCGTTCGCCACATGGATACGCAGTATTTT. Encoded protein: CSVRHMDTQYF.

This clonotype was counted once. This sequence joins TRBV3-1 and TRBJ2-2, with 9 nucleotides matching TRBD1. This CDR3 contains 14 residues. The V segment lost 6 bases and the J segment 4 bases; nucleotides outside the gene matches: 3. Germline V lookup: CDR1 LGHDT, CDR2 YNNKEL (reference sequence). The CDR3 loop is CASRNRGLTGELFF. CDR3 DNA: TGTGCCAGCAGAAACAGGGGGCTCACCGGGGAGCTGTTTTTT.

The CDR3 protein is CASSPAGGPSEQFF. In DNA form, the CDR3 reads TGTGCCAGCAGTCCAGCGGGAGGCCCGAGTGAGCAGTTCTTC. The V call is TRBV27, the J call TRBJ2-1; 9 positions match TRBD2. The CDR3 is 14 residues long. Germline CDR1 MNHEY, CDR2 SMNVEV (reference sequence). V shed 5 bases, J shed 9 bases, and the junction held 8 bases outside the gene matches.

The chain employs TRBV7-8 and TRBJ2-2; no clear D. V was shortened by 0 bases and J by 4 bases, with 6 bases between the two germline ends. Germline V lookup: CDR1 SGHVS, CDR2 FQNEAQ. The CDR3 consists of 14 residues. Here the CDR3 reads CASSLALGTGELFF. In DNA, the CDR3 is TGTGCCAGCAGCTTAGCGCTGGGCACCGGGGAGCTGTTTTTT.

The chain combines TRBV27 with TRBJ2-4; D perhaps matches TRBD1 (6 bases). Germline V lookup: CDR1 MNHEY, CDR2 SMNVEV (reference sequence). Deletions cut 6 bases from V and 3 bases from J, with 21 bases between. This CDR3 comprises 17 residues. The chain's CDR3 is CASSFSGEWGNKNIQYF. CDR3 nucleotide sequence: TGTGCCAGCAGCTTTTCAGGGGAGTGGGGAAACAAAAACATTCAGTACTTC.

The CDR3 region has the DNA TGTGCCAGCAGACCGTCGGGACAGCAGAACTATGGCTACACCTTC. It encodes CASRPSGQQNYGYTF. This rearrangement joins TRBV6-2 or TRBV6-3 to TRBJ1-2, with 7 nucleotides matching TRBD1. Germline trimming cut 6 bases from V and 2 bases from J; bases unmatched to any gene: 9. The CDR3 has 15 residues. CDR1 and CDR2 (germline): MNHEY, SVGEGT.

J is TRBJ2-1 and V is TRBV3-1, with D perhaps TRBD2 (5 bases). Trimming left V 3 bases short and J 3 bases short, with 15 bases between. The CDR3 is 16 residues long. Per germline, CDR1 LGHDT and CDR2 YNNKEL (reference sequence). CDR3 DNA: TGTGCCAGCAGCCAGTACCTCGGGGTGGACTACAATGAGCAGTTCTTC. Amino acids: CASSQYLGVDYNEQFF.